This T cell receptor beta chain originates from a study of cytomegalovirus exposure and HLA in healthy donors. Looked up from germline, CDR1 is PRHDT and CDR2 is FYEKMQ (reference sequence). J lost 4 bases, V lost 3 bases, and 4 bases had no gene match. The CDR3 is 16 residues long. The PCR was carried out with 60 Vbeta primers and 13 Jbeta primers. Assay: immunoSEQ multiplex PCR; the TCRdb copy retains only in-frame clones and omits some. This table holds roughly 100,000 clones, 70% to 90% found once. A remark on this clone: Its antigen remains unknown.

General observations from the study: Some V segments, TRBV6-2 and TRBV6-3 among them, were indistinguishable and were therefore excluded.

The receptor comes from a woman under 30 in good health and CMV-seropositive. The chain joins TRBV13 to TRBJ2-6; TRBD2 matches 9 bases. Sequencing was done on a sample of PBMCs. Here the CDR3 DNA reads TGTGCCAGCAGCTTCACCGCGGGAGGGGGGGCCAACGTCCTGACTTTC. Encoded protein: CASSFTAGGGANVLTF. Looking up the rest from reference TRBV13 and TRBJ2-6 gives the full variable domain: AAGVIQSPRHLIKEKRETATLKCYPIPRHDTVYWYQQGPGQDPQFLISFYEKMQSDKGSIPDRFSAQQFSDYHSELNMSSLELGDSALYFCASSFTAGGGANVLTFGAGSRLTVL.